These T cell receptor beta chains were read from a single sample in a study of cytomegalovirus exposure and HLA in healthy donors. Sequenced by immunoSEQ multiplex PCR; TCRdb stores in-frame clones only, minus some. The table lists more than 90,000 clones, less than 90% of them singletons. Sequences were obtained from PBMCs. The receptors were sampled from a young man in good health and CMV-seropositive. Both conserved end residues are part of each CDR3. Clone size is shown for a subset of rows, as once, few, many or a class of expanded clone.

V: TRBV9; size: -; J: TRBJ1-4; CDR3: CASSAMTGVGEKLFF
V: TRBV27; size: -; J: TRBJ1-1; CDR3: CASSLQGATEAFF
V: TRBV30; size: -; J: TRBJ2-5; CDR3: CAWSVRSSGGVETQYF
V: TRBV5-1; size: once; J: TRBJ2-3; CDR3: CASSSGTGWDTQYF
V: TRBV6-5; size: -; J: TRBJ1-1; CDR3: CASRQGMNTEAFF
V: TRBV6-5; size: once; J: TRBJ1-6; CDR3: CASSYTLDRVNSPLHF
V: TRBV5-1; size: -; J: TRBJ2-7; CDR3: CASSFDGEVSYEQYF
V: TRBV2; size: few; J: TRBJ2-1; CDR3: CASSGQYNEQFF
V: TRBV7-2; size: -; J: TRBJ2-3; CDR3: CASSSRGADTQYF
V: TRBV5-1; size: -; J: TRBJ1-1; CDR3: CASSLTGANTEAFF
V: TRBV19; size: -; J: TRBJ2-2; CDR3: CASSISTVTGELFF
V: TRBV29-1; size: once; J: TRBJ2-3; CDR3: CSVPEWGRLSTDTQYF
V: TRBV10-3; size: -; J: TRBJ1-2; CDR3: CAISDSGQGVPYGYTF
V: TRBV18; size: -; J: TRBJ2-1; CDR3: CASSPPTRAQFF
V: TRBV12-2; size: -; J: TRBJ2-7; CDR3: CASRKNSSGGEYEQYF
V: TRBV19; size: -; J: TRBJ1-5; CDR3: CASTPGSRSNQPQHF
V: TRBV7-9; size: -; J: TRBJ2-7; CDR3: CATEFSGRYEQYF
V: TRBV4-3; size: -; J: TRBJ2-7; CDR3: CASSRQTGNEQYF
V: TRBV19; size: -; J: TRBJ1-5; CDR3: CASTPGRSSQPQHF
V: TRBV9; size: -; J: TRBJ1-2; CDR3: CASSPSRDRDGYTF
V: TRBV5-1; size: -; J: TRBJ2-2; CDR3: CASSLGYRGTGELFF
V: TRBV28; size: once; J: TRBJ1-4; CDR3: CASRWGPNEKLFF
V: TRBV6-1; size: once; J: TRBJ1-2; CDR3: CASTQKGNYGYTF
V: TRBV19; size: -; J: TRBJ2-1; CDR3: CASSLARFDYNEQFF
V: TRBV28; size: -; J: TRBJ2-5; CDR3: CASSLASQETQYF
V: TRBV7-8; size: -; J: TRBJ1-4; CDR3: CASSLAINIQGPNEKLFF
V: TRBV27; size: -; J: TRBJ2-3; CDR3: CASSPAGGPDTQYF
V: TRBV15; size: -; J: TRBJ2-2; CDR3: CATRTGIRNTGELFF
V: TRBV6-1; size: -; J: TRBJ2-1; CDR3: CASSLAGGQHEQFF
V: TRBV2; size: -; J: TRBJ1-5; CDR3: CATTSGRAGNQPQHF
V: TRBV4-1; size: -; J: TRBJ1-6; CDR3: CASSQEGDFSSYNSPLHF
V: TRBV4-2; size: -; J: TRBJ2-1; CDR3: CASSPGTSIYEQFF
V: TRBV7-6; size: -; J: TRBJ2-7; CDR3: CASSLTGAANIDEQYF
V: TRBV18; size: -; J: TRBJ2-3; CDR3: CASSWRGTDTQYF
V: TRBV5-4; size: -; J: TRBJ1-1; CDR3: CASSPPGQVNTEAFF
V: TRBV25-1; size: -; J: TRBJ1-4; CDR3: CASSDARGGKLFF
V: TRBV2; size: -; J: TRBJ2-7; CDR3: CASSPGTGAYEQYF
V: TRBV29-1; size: -; J: TRBJ2-3; CDR3: CSVELVPGQGLTDTQYF
V: TRBV4-3; size: -; J: TRBJ1-3; CDR3: CASSPEDREGNTIYF
V: TRBV18; size: -; J: TRBJ1-5; CDR3: CASSQIGNQPQHF
V: TRBV10-3; size: -; J: TRBJ1-1; CDR3: CAIRYTGLTEAFF
V: TRBV28; size: -; J: TRBJ2-1; CDR3: CASSGLSEQFF
V: TRBV11-2; size: once; J: TRBJ2-5; CDR3: CASSLDGPGAQYF
V: TRBV29-1; size: -; J: TRBJ2-3; CDR3: CSVEEGDTQYF
V: TRBV19; size: -; J: TRBJ1-4; CDR3: CASSIEWANEKLFF
V: TRBV5-1; size: -; J: TRBJ1-1; CDR3: CASSLDFNTEAFF
V: TRBV7-9; size: -; J: TRBJ1-2; CDR3: CASSSGQGDTF
V: TRBV7-9; size: -; J: TRBJ2-5; CDR3: CASSLGAGGETQYF
V: TRBV2; size: -; J: TRBJ2-3; CDR3: CASLLGPHSTDTQYF